A selection of T cell receptor beta chains follows, all from one sample in a study of T cell responses to AZD1222 COVID-19 vaccine. Some clones are missing from TCRdb's copy, which holds only in-frame ones; the method was immunoSEQ multiplex PCR. The repertoire holds 200,000 or so clones, with around 87% as singletons. This sample comprised peripheral blood, obtained on day 0 of MenACWY control vaccination. The receptors originated from an adult in good health. The CDR3 runs from the conserved cysteine through the conserved F or W. The D gene is left open where the match is weak. A clone size is listed for some rows: how often the clone was seen (once, few, many), or a class if it is expanded.

abundance,d_gene,j_gene,v_gene,CDR3nt,CDR3aa
NA,TRBD1,TRBJ1-4,TRBV5-1,TGCGCCAGCAGCCCCGGACAGGGTTTGGGTAATGAAAAACTGTTTTTT,CASSPGQGLGNEKLFF
NA,NA,TRBJ2-7,TRBV9,TGTGCCAGCAGCGTCGGGCAGGGGGGCTACGAGCAGTACTTC,CASSVGQGGYEQYF
NA,NA,TRBJ2-7,TRBV12-3/TRBV12-4,TGTGCCAGCAGTGGAAACGGACCCTACGAGCAGTACTTC,CASSGNGPYEQYF
NA,NA,TRBJ1-4,TRBV10-3,TGTGCCACCCGGAACAGCGAAGGACGGCTGTTTTTT,CATRNSEGRLFF
NA,NA,TRBJ1-2,TRBV6-1,TGTGCCACATACAGGGCCGGCTACACCTTC,CATYRAGYTF
once,NA,TRBJ2-1,TRBV5-5,TGTGCCAGCAGCTTGAGGAATGAGCAGTTCTTC,CASSLRNEQFF
NA,NA,TRBJ1-1,TRBV4-2,TGTGCCAGCAGCCAGGACACAGGGTTGAACACTGAAGCTTTCTTT,CASSQDTGLNTEAFF
NA,NA,TRBJ1-5,TRBV28,TGTGCCAGCAGTTTTATTCATCAGCCCCAGCATTTT,CASSFIHQPQHF
NA,NA,TRBJ1-2,TRBV30,TGTGCCTGGAGTGTAGGGGGGGCCTCTCCCTATGGCTACACCTTC,CAWSVGGASPYGYTF
NA,NA,TRBJ1-1,TRBV25-1,TGTGCCAGCAGAAAACAGGGTTCGAACACTGAAGCTTTCTTT,CASRKQGSNTEAFF
NA,NA,TRBJ2-1,TRBV29-1,TGCAGCGTTGTTGATCCTACGCCCAATGAGCAGTTCTTC,CSVVDPTPNEQFF
NA,NA,TRBJ2-4,TRBV5-1,TGCGCCAGCAGTCCCCGGGACACCCCATTTGCGAGCATTCAGTACTTC,CASSPRDTPFASIQYF
NA,NA,TRBJ1-2,TRBV27,TGTGCCAGCAGTCCCGCGGACAGAAGGTCCTATGGCTACACCTTC,CASSPADRRSYGYTF
NA,TRBD1,TRBJ1-4,TRBV3-1/TRBV3-2,TGTGCCAGCAGCCCGCCGGGGACAGGGTATATACGAAATGAAAAACTGTTTTTT,CASSPPGTGYIRNEKLFF
NA,NA,TRBJ1-2,TRBV5-1,TGCGCCAGCAGCTTGGATGGGTCGGATGGCTACACCTTC,CASSLDGSDGYTF
NA,TRBD1,TRBJ2-7,TRBV27,TGTGCCAGCAGTGCAACAGGGGGTTGGCCCTACGAGCAGTACTTC,CASSATGGWPYEQYF
few,NA,TRBJ2-7,TRBV7-3,TGTGCCAGCAGCAAACAACAGGGAAACTCCTACGAGCAGTACTTC,CASSKQQGNSYEQYF
NA,TRBD1,TRBJ1-4,TRBV5-1,TGCGCCAGCAGCCCTCAGGGGGGGGCTAATGAAAAACTGTTTTTT,CASSPQGGANEKLFF
once,TRBD2,TRBJ2-7,TRBV6-1,TGTGCCAGCAGTGAAGATAGCGGGAAGACCTACGAGCAGTACTTC,CASSEDSGKTYEQYF
NA,TRBD1,TRBJ1-4,TRBV6-6,TGTGCCAGCAGCCCCCCGGGACAGAGAGAAAAACTGTTTTTT,CASSPPGQREKLFF
NA,NA,TRBJ2-7,TRBV7-2,TGTGCCAGCAGCTCTGACTTCTACGAGCAGTACTTC,CASSSDFYEQYF
once,NA,TRBJ2-7,TRBV2,TGTGCCAGCAGTGAAGGGCTAGGTCAGGGTGCCGGGCACGAGCAGTACTTC,CASSEGLGQGAGHEQYF
NA,TRBD1,TRBJ1-5,TRBV7-2,TGTGCCAGCAGCCCTAACGGACAGGGTAATCAGCCCCAGCATTTT,CASSPNGQGNQPQHF
NA,NA,TRBJ2-7,TRBV19,TGTGCCAGTAGTAGGACACAGGGTTACGAGCAGTACTTC,CASSRTQGYEQYF
NA,TRBD2,TRBJ2-5,TRBV5-1,TGCGCCAGCAGGCGGGGGGGGCAAGAGACCCAGTACTTC,CASRRGGQETQYF
once,TRBD1,TRBJ1-5,TRBV28,TGTGCCAGCAGAGTTACAGGGGGAGGTCAGCCCCAGCATTTT,CASRVTGGGQPQHF
once,TRBD1,TRBJ2-7,TRBV7-3,TGTGCCAGCAGCCTACAGGGGGCCGTACCTGGCGAGCAGTACTTC,CASSLQGAVPGEQYF
NA,TRBD1,TRBJ2-5,TRBV2,TGTGCCAGCAGTCCGGGACAGGTACAAGAGACCCAGTACTTC,CASSPGQVQETQYF
few,NA,TRBJ1-5,TRBV5-8,TGTGCCAGCAGCTTGGGACGCAATCAGCCCCAGCATTTT,CASSLGRNQPQHF
NA,NA,TRBJ1-5,TRBV5-1,TGCGCCAGCAGCTTGGACAGTGGGGGTCAGCCCCAGCATTTT,CASSLDSGGQPQHF
few,NA,TRBJ2-3,TRBV4-1,TGCGCCAGCAGCCAACAGAATATGGGTTTCACAGATACGCAGTATTTT,CASSQQNMGFTDTQYF
NA,TRBD1,TRBJ1-4,TRBV7-9,TGTGCCAGCAGCTTAGACGGGACAGGGGATGAAAAACTGTTTTTT,CASSLDGTGDEKLFF
NA,NA,TRBJ1-1,TRBV28,TGTGCCAGCAGCCAATTAGCAGGGGCGTGGGACACTGAAGCTTTCTTT,CASSQLAGAWDTEAFF
NA,NA,TRBJ2-2,TRBV18,TGTGCCAGCTCACCACCCACAGGTAGATCCACCGGGGAGCTGTTTTTT,CASSPPTGRSTGELFF
NA,NA,TRBJ2-2,TRBV7-9,TGTGCCAGCAGCTTAGGTCTTGCGAACACCGGGGAGCTGTTTTTT,CASSLGLANTGELFF
NA,NA,TRBJ2-1,TRBV7-2,TGTGCCAGCACCCAGAGCCAAGTGAACAATGAGCAGTTCTTC,CASTQSQVNNEQFF
NA,NA,TRBJ2-7,TRBV28,TGTGCCAGCAGCTCCGCGGACGCGAGCTCCTACGAGCAGTACTTC,CASSSADASSYEQYF
NA,NA,TRBJ2-2,TRBV5-1,TGCGCCAGCAGCATTGGACGCAACGGGGAGCTGTTTTTT,CASSIGRNGELFF
once,NA,TRBJ1-1,TRBV6-5,TGTGCCAGCAGGGCTGGACACTTGAACACTGAAGCTTTCTTT,CASRAGHLNTEAFF